These 27 T cell receptor beta chains were all obtained from the same sample, sequenced in a study of vaccination effects on CD4 cells after COVID-19 (dated by TCRdb to the early 2020s). Their cognate antigens are unknown. Library construction relied on the immunoSEQ multiplex PCR assay. In its TCRdb copy, this immuneACCESS table keeps in-frame sequences only and misses some clones. Where compared with another copy, unresolved V genes explain less than half of these, and the others have no known cause. A total of about 73,000 clones appear in this sample, about four fifths of them only once. The ten largest account for roughly 2.9% of the sample. In the ViraFEST assay, PBMC were stimulated with viral peptide pools, and antigen-specific CD4+ T cell clonotypes were then identified by expansion using TCR sequencing. After approximately 11 days of culture, CD4+ T cells were isolated with the EasySep CD4+ T cell isolation kit. The absence of prior SARS-CoV-2 infection in healthy vaccine recipients was confirmed by negative nucleocapsid antibodies before and after vaccination.

The sequencing used CD4+ T cells from PBMCs cultured with HCoV-NL63 spike peptides, collected before COVID-19 vaccination. Explained via the paper, the cell subset or site label denotes: HCoV-NL63 spike overlapping peptide pool stimulation. Receptors originate from a human donor who received a COVID-19 vaccine.

The chain recombines TRBV11-2 with TRBJ1-4; D remains ambiguous. Germline CDR1 SGHAT, CDR2 FQNNGV. CDR3 length: 17 residues. V lost 5 bases and J 7 bases, leaving 23 bases between the germline ends. The CDR3 sequence: CASSVREPPLVGEKLFF. CDR3 DNA sequence: TGTGCCAGCAGCGTGAGGGAACCCCCCCTTGTCGGTGAAAAACTGTTTTTT. The variable domain in full, with the rest retrieved from reference TRBV11-2 and TRBJ1-4, is EAGVAQSPRYKIIEKRQSVAFWCNPISGHATLYWYQQILGQGPKLLIQFQNNGVVDDSQLPKDRFSAERLKGVDSTLKIQPAKLEDSAVYLCASSVREPPLVGEKLFFGSGTQLSVL.

The V and J genes are TRBV5-1 and TRBJ2-2; the match to TRBD2 covers 7 bases. CDR3 length: 16 residues. Germline assignment: CDR1 SGHRS and CDR2 YFSETQ. Trimming removed 0 bases from V and 2 bases from J; junction bases left unmatched: 4. This CDR3 is CASSLGGGINTGELFF. The CDR3 DNA reads as TGCGCCAGCAGCTTGGGCGGGGGAATTAACACCGGGGAGCTGTTTTTT.

This clone was found a few times. J is TRBJ2-2 and V is TRBV10-1; D not resolved. The CDR3 length is 12 residues. V was trimmed by 5 bases and J by 2 bases, leaving 3 bases between them. Per germline, CDR1 WNHNN and CDR2 SYGVQD (reference sequence). The CDR3 reads CASSYNTGELFF. In DNA, the CDR3 is TGCGCCAGCAGTTATAACACCGGGGAGCTGTTTTTT.

The chain has TRBV2 and TRBJ1-4; D is undetermined. Trimming shortened V by 4 bases and J by 5 bases, and 11 bases separated the two germline ends. Germline CDR1 reads SNHLY; CDR2 reads FYNNEI. The CDR3 has 14 amino acids. The CDR3 DNA follows: TGTGCCAGCAGTGCTCGGCTGGCGAATGAAAAACTGTTTTTT. Encoded protein: CASSARLANEKLFF.

This clone was recorded once. The chain recombines TRBV10-3 with TRBJ1-4, with D uncertain. The germline CDR1 and CDR2 sequences are ENHRY and SYGVKD. The CDR3 has 13 amino acids. Trimming removed 4 bases from V and 8 bases from J, with 11 bases in between. This chain's CDR3 is CAISAQLGEKLFF. The CDR3 nucleotides read TGTGCCATCAGTGCCCAGTTAGGGGAAAAACTGTTTTTT.

The V and J genes are TRBV5-1 and TRBJ2-5, with 9 bases fitting TRBD2. CDR1 is SGHRS, CDR2 YFSETQ, per germline. Trimming took 6 bases from V and 2 from J; bases not matched to a gene: 5. The CDR3 sequence is 14 residues long. This chain's CDR3 is CASKLAGRQETQYF. The CDR3 nucleotides read TGCGCCAGCAAGCTAGCGGGGAGACAAGAGACCCAGTACTTC.

This clone was seen just once. CDR3 DNA: TGTGCCAGCAGCAAAAGGGGGGGGTACAATGAGCAGTTCTTC. It codes for CASSKRGGYNEQFF. This chain uses TRBV7-3 with TRBJ2-1; possibly TRBD2 for D (7 bases). There are 14 residues in the CDR3. V was pared by 5 bases and J by 4 bases, with 12 bases between. CDR1 is SGHTA, CDR2 FQGTGA, per germline.

The chain links TRBV5-1 to TRBJ1-2; 8 bases agree with TRBD1. Germline V CDR1 and CDR2: SGHRS, YFSETQ. This CDR3 comprises 15 residues. V trimming: 1 base; J trimming: 4 bases; junction bases outside the gene matches: 6. This CDR3 reads CASSLWQGASYGYTF. The CDR3 DNA reads as TGCGCCAGCAGCTTGTGGCAGGGGGCTTCCTATGGCTACACCTTC.

This clone was observed a handful of times. The chain recombines TRBV18 with TRBJ1-2, with D tentatively TRBD1 (5 bases). The V gene lost 5 bases and the J gene lost 6 bases, with 19 bases spanning the gap. Looked up from germline, CDR1 is KGHSH and CDR2 is LQKENI. The CDR3 runs 15 residues. CDR3 DNA sequence: TGTGCCAGCTCATTTAGGGACGGAACTTCAGATGGCTACACCTTC. This codes for CASSFRDGTSDGYTF.

A few counts support this clone. This chain joins TRBV7-2 and TRBJ1-3; a weak D match, TRBD1 (6 bases). Germline loops: CDR1 SGHTA, CDR2 FQGNSA. CDR3 length: 15 residues. V was pared by 5 bases and J by 2 bases, with 13 bases between. The CDR3 nucleotides are TGTGCCAGCAGCCCACAGGGATCCGCTGGAAACACCATATATTTT. Protein: CASSPQGSAGNTIYF.

This chain joins TRBV5-8 and TRBJ2-5; a possible D gene is TRBD1 (6 bases). The CDR3 loop spans 14 amino acids. V was cut by 6 bases and J by 4 bases, with 16 bases left in between. Germline CDR1 SGHTS, CDR2 YDEGEE. The CDR3 DNA reads TGTGCCAGCACCAGATGGGCAGGGGTAGAGACCCAGTACTTC. Amino acid sequence: CASTRWAGVETQYF. Complete variable domain (other parts from reference TRBV5-8 and TRBJ2-5): EAGVTQSPTHLIKTRGQQATLRCSPISGHTSVYWYQQALGLGLQFLLWYDEGEERNRGNFPPRFSGRQFPNYSSELNVNALELEDSALYLCASTRWAGVETQYFGPGTRLLVL.

This clone was seen more than once but under ten times. The chain links TRBV7-2 to TRBJ2-3; a possible D gene is TRBD1 (5 bases). Germline V CDR1 and CDR2: SGHTA, FQGNSA. CDR3 size: 18 residues. V dropped 3 bases and J dropped 2 bases, with 21 bases sitting between them. The CDR3, as DNA: TGTGCCAGCAGCTTTAGGGGCCCGCCTTTATTCGTCACAGATACGCAGTATTTT. It translates to CASSFRGPPLFVTDTQYF. Full variable domain (rest looked up from reference TRBV7-2 and TRBJ2-3): GAGVSQSPSNKVTEKGKDVELRCDPISGHTALYWYRQSLGQGLEFLIYFQGNSAPDKSGLPSDRFSAERTGGSVSTLTIQRTQQEDSAVYLCASSFRGPPLFVTDTQYFGPGTRLTVL.

This clone was counted only a few times. The V call is TRBV5-1, the J call TRBJ1-6; D perhaps matches TRBD1 (5 bases). Germline V lookup: CDR1 SGHRS, CDR2 YFSETQ. CDR3 length: 14 amino acids. Deletions cut 4 bases from V and 8 bases from J, with 13 bases between. CDR3 sequence reads: CASSRGGVDSPLHF. In nucleotides, the CDR3 is TGCGCCAGCAGCCGTGGGGGGGTGGATTCACCCCTCCACTTT.

The V gene is TRBV7-9, the J gene TRBJ1-2; TRBD1 is a possible D gene (5 bases). Germline assignment: CDR1 SEHNR and CDR2 FQNEAQ (reference sequence). Trimming took 5 bases from V and 14 from J, leaving 27 bases between them. The CDR3 has 15 residues. The CDR3 bases are TGTGCCAGCAGCCACTCAGGCAAGGACACCGATGTTATTACCTTC. As protein: CASSHSGKDTDVITF.

The J gene is TRBJ1-2, the V gene TRBV5-1, with D maybe TRBD1 (5 bases). Germline CDR1 is SGHRS and CDR2 is YFSETQ. The CDR3 spans 13 residues. V was pared by 4 bases and J by 8 bases, with 15 bases between. The CDR3 nucleotides read TGCGCCAGCAGCCTGGGGGACGCAGCCGGCTACACCTTC. This translates into CASSLGDAAGYTF.

The sample holds a few counts of this clone. The chain couples TRBV5-5 to TRBJ1-3; tentative D call: TRBD1 (5 bases). The ends were cut back, 4 bases at V and 0 bases at J, with 11 bases in the middle. CDR1 is SGHKS, CDR2 YYEKEE, per germline (reference sequence). The length of the CDR3 is 15 residues. The CDR3 DNA reads as TGTGCCAGCAGCAAGGAGGGACTCTCTGGAAACACCATATATTTT. This codes for CASSKEGLSGNTIYF.

V and J are TRBV20-1 and TRBJ2-5; D remains unclear. The CDR3 spans 12 residues. V lost 3 bases to trimming and J lost 4 bases, with 9 bases between them. From germline, CDR1 is DFQATT and CDR2 SNEGSKA (reference sequence). The CDR3 reads CSASLGVETQYF. The CDR3 DNA sequence: TGCAGTGCTAGTCTTGGGGTAGAGACCCAGTACTTC.

The sample holds one count of this clone. The rearrangement links TRBV5-1 to TRBJ2-2; D unclear. Germline V gene sequence: CDR1 SGHRS, CDR2 YFSETQ. Deletions cut 6 bases from V and 0 bases from J, with 15 bases between. The length of the CDR3 is 16 residues. The CDR3 sequence is CASTLFPASNTGELFF. Written as DNA, the CDR3 is TGCGCCAGCACCTTATTTCCAGCTTCGAACACCGGGGAGCTGTTTTTT.

J is TRBJ1-6 and V is TRBV5-5; 8 nucleotides agree with TRBD1. The V segment lost 4 bases and the J segment 2 bases; nucleotides outside the gene matches: 5. Germline CDR1 and CDR2: SGHKS and YYEKEE (reference sequence). The CDR3 has 16 residues. CDR3 loop: CASSLQGAPYNSPLHF. Written as DNA, the CDR3 is TGTGCCAGCAGCCTTCAGGGGGCCCCCTATAATTCACCCCTCCACTTT.

J is TRBJ2-2 and V is TRBV7-3, with TRBD2 matching over 8 bases. CDR1 and CDR2 (germline): SGHTA, FQGTGA. The CDR3 sequence is 17 residues long. Trimming took 5 bases from V and 4 from J; bases not matched to a gene: 12. CDR3 amino acids: CASSATRGGPGTGELFF. CDR3 in DNA: TGTGCCAGCAGCGCCACCCGGGGGGGGCCTGGCACCGGGGAGCTGTTTTTT.

This clone has just a few counts. The chain combines TRBV7-9 with TRBJ1-2, with TRBD1 matching 7 bases. There are 14 residues in the CDR3. Germline assignment: CDR1 SEHNR and CDR2 FQNEAQ (reference sequence). Losses at the gene ends were 5 bases for V and 2 bases for J; bases not matched to a gene: 5. The CDR3 DNA reads as TGTGCCAGCAGCCCTTGGGACAGAAACTATGGCTACACCTTC. Its translation: CASSPWDRNYGYTF.

This clone has more than one count but fewer than ten. The J gene is TRBJ1-1, the V gene TRBV5-4, with a weak D call TRBD1 (6 bases). From germline, CDR1 is SGHNT and CDR2 YYREEE (reference sequence). Trimming pared 4 bases from V and 1 base from J, leaving 8 bases between. This CDR3 is built from 13 residues. Here the CDR3 DNA reads TGTGCCAGCAGCAACAGGGAGAACACTGAAGCTTTCTTT. As protein: CASSNRENTEAFF.

CDR3 amino acids: CASSPGTGGSYEQYV. The CDR3 bases are TGTGCCAGCAGCCCCGGGACAGGGGGCTCCTACGAGCAGTACGTC. The rearrangement uses TRBV3-1 (or the pseudogene TRBV3-2) and TRBJ2-7; 11 bases match TRBD1. The germline V gene has CDR1 LGHDT and CDR2 YNNKEL (reference sequence). J gave up 0 bases and V 4 bases, and 2 bases lay outside the gene matches. The CDR3 is 15 residues long.

The rearrangement links TRBV10-2 to TRBJ2-3; D possibly corresponds to TRBD2 (7 bases). The germline V gene encodes CDR1 WSHSY and CDR2 SAAADI. V was clipped by 6 bases and J by 4 bases, with 17 bases between them. This CDR3 comprises 15 residues. The CDR3 DNA reads as TGCGCCAGCAGAGGGGGGGGCGGGGGAGCAGATACGCAGTATTTT. Encoded protein: CASRGGGGGADTQYF.

The J gene is TRBJ2-3, the V gene TRBV6-4; D is ambiguous. V was pared by 4 bases and J by 4 bases, with 9 bases between. The CDR3 loop spans 13 amino acids. Germline values: CDR1 MRHNA, CDR2 SNTAGT. CDR3 protein: CASSVNAADTQYF. CDR3 DNA sequence: TGTGCCAGCAGTGTTAATGCGGCAGATACGCAGTATTTT.

The CDR3 region is CASSESRGVSETQYF. The CDR3 nucleotides are TGCGCCAGCAGTGAGTCGCGGGGGGTATCGGAGACCCAGTACTTC. The chain recombines TRBV10-1 with TRBJ2-5; 8 bases map to TRBD2. CDR3 length equals 15 residues. The ends lost 0 bases at V and 5 bases at J; junction bases unmatched: 5. Germline V CDR1 and CDR2: WNHNN, SYGVQD (reference sequence).

The genes are TRBV7-3 and TRBJ2-3; 7 bases agree with TRBD2. The CDR3 has 15 amino acids. Germline lookup yields CDR1 SGHTA and CDR2 FQGTGA. J gave up 0 bases and V 5 bases, and 5 bases lay outside the gene matches. CDR3 sequence reads: CASSPGRASTDTQYF. DNA of the CDR3: TGTGCCAGCAGCCCGGGGAGGGCTAGCACAGATACGCAGTATTTT.